This T cell receptor (beta chain) was identified in a study of PD-L1 blockade in urothelial cancer. Looking at the study overall: Intravenous atezolizumab, 1,200 mg every 3 weeks, was begun by patients in the mid-2010s. About 90% of the roughly 29 patients were men whose urothelial cancer was bladder-origin. The researchers analyzed blood 3 weeks (second dose) and 6 weeks after treatment start.

Time point denoted: pretreatment peripheral blood. All patients carried locally advanced or metastatic urothelial carcinoma. TCRdb keeps only in-frame clones here, not all; method: immunoSEQ multiplex PCR. This sample has roughly 50,000 clones, with around 79% found just once. This clone was picked up one time. The input for sequencing was PBMCs, taken around atezolizumab (anti-PD-L1) treatment. This receptor was obtained from a man between 70 and 80 years old with urothelial cancer.

The CDR3: CASSSIPLVDRNNTDTQYF. CDR3 sequence (DNA): TGTGCCAGCAGCTCGATCCCCCTAGTAGATCGGAATAACACAGATACGCAGTATTTT. This sequence joins TRBV11-3 and TRBJ2-3; D gene unclear. CDR1 is SGHNT and CDR2 is YENEEA in the germline V gene. V was clipped by 4 bases and J by 2 bases, with 25 bases between them. The CDR3 covers 19 residues.